This entry lists 25 T cell receptor beta chains sequenced from one sample in a study of siplizumab effects on memory and regulatory T cells (dated by TCRdb to the late 2010s). Library prep was done by the immunoSEQ multiplex PCR assay. TCRdb re-hosts the immuneACCESS table, in-frame sequences only. Its copies lack some clones; in the studies checked, an unresolved V gene accounts for under half of them, and the cause for the rest is not known. Present in this sample are around 97,000 clones, 85% to 95% of which were seen just once. The ten largest account for 1% to 1.5% of the sample. The sample consisted of non-Treg CD4+ T cells sorted from blood. The cell subset or site label, read with the paper, signifies: FACS-sorted unstimulated CD4+ non-regulatory T cells. The source of these receptors is a human donor in good health.

The V and J genes are TRBV11-3 and TRBJ2-7, with D unresolved. Germline V CDR1 and CDR2: SGHNT, YENEEA. V lost 0 bases and J lost 4, with 7 bases in between. This CDR3 contains 13 residues. The chain's CDR3 is CASSLDAAYEQYF. The CDR3 bases are TGTGCCAGCAGCTTAGATGCCGCGTACGAGCAGTACTTC.

This chain connects TRBV19 to TRBJ2-6; 7 bases fit TRBD1. The V gene end was trimmed by 4 bases and the J gene end by 1 base; junction bases not matched to a gene: 10. The CDR3 is 18 residues long. Per the germline V gene, CDR1 is LNHDA and CDR2 is SQIVND (reference sequence). CDR3 in DNA: TGTGCCAGTAGTAATCTGGCAGGGGGAGAATCTGGGGCCAACGTCCTGACTTTC. Its translation is CASSNLAGGESGANVLTF.

The CDR3 region is CASSFGTVTGELFF. CDR3 nucleotide sequence: TGTGCCAGCAGCTTCGGGACAGTGACCGGGGAGCTGTTTTTT. The genes are TRBV5-4 and TRBJ2-2; TRBD1 matches 7 bases. This CDR3 contains 14 residues. The ends lost 2 bases at V and 5 bases at J; junction bases unmatched: 3. Looked up from germline, CDR1 is SGHNT and CDR2 is YYREEE (reference sequence).

The V and J genes are TRBV21-1 and TRBJ2-7; whether TRBD2, the table's D call, matches the DNA was not checked. TRBV21-1 is deemed a pseudogene. This CDR3 region has 18 residues. The CDR3 is CASSKSIGSSGSSYEQYF. The CDR3 bases are TGTGCCAGCAGCAAATCGATTGGGAGTTCGGGGAGCTCCTACGAGCAGTACTTC.

The chain is built from TRBV30 and TRBJ2-7, with 9 positions matching TRBD1. The V segment lost 0 bases and the J segment 5 bases; nucleotides outside the gene matches: 5. Germline V gives CDR1 GTSNPN, CDR2 SVGIG (reference sequence). The length of the CDR3 is 14 residues. This CDR3 is CAWSVGQGLDEQYF. The CDR3 DNA reads TGTGCCTGGAGTGTGGGACAGGGCTTAGACGAGCAGTACTTC.

The chain employs TRBV11-2 and TRBJ2-1; TRBD1 or TRBD2 may be the D gene (6 bases each). With 2 bases removed from V and 2 bases from J, the gap between germline ends came to 16 bases. CDR1 is SGHAT, CDR2 FQNNGV, per germline. The CDR3 loop spans 17 amino acids. The CDR3 coding sequence is TGTGCCAGCAGCTTATCCGGTGGAGGGGGAACCTACAATGAGCAGTTCTTC. It encodes CASSLSGGGGTYNEQFF.

J is TRBJ1-2 and V is TRBV25-1; D gene unclear. The CDR3 loop spans 15 amino acids. Germline V gene sequence: CDR1 MGHDK, CDR2 SYGVNS. Trimming took 3 bases from V and 0 from J, leaving 11 bases between them. CDR3 residues: CASSDSARPNYGYTF. Here the CDR3 DNA reads TGTGCCAGCAGTGATTCCGCTCGGCCTAACTATGGCTACACCTTC.

The rearrangement joins TRBV6-1 to TRBJ2-1; no reliable D call. Germline V lookup: CDR1 MNHNS, CDR2 SASEGT. V gave up 5 bases and J gave up 1 base, with 9 bases separating them. The CDR3 is 14 residues long. CDR3 coding DNA: TGTGCCAGCAGTCGCAAATTATCCTACAATGAGCAGTTCTTC. Translated: CASSRKLSYNEQFF.

The rearrangement joins TRBV2 to TRBJ1-5; 10 nucleotides align to TRBD1. The V gene end was trimmed by 3 bases and the J gene end by 4 bases; junction bases not matched to a gene: 0. The length of the CDR3 is 14 residues. The V gene's germline CDR1 is SNHLY and CDR2 FYNNEI. CDR3 sequence (DNA): TGTGCCAGCAGTGAGGACAGGGGGAATCAGCCCCAGCATTTT. It is translated as CASSEDRGNQPQHF.

The sample holds one count of this clone. The gene calls are TRBV15 and TRBJ2-3; D might be TRBD2 (6 bases). The CDR3 loop spans 14 amino acids. Looked up from germline, CDR1 is LNHNV and CDR2 is YYDKDF (reference sequence). Between the trimmed V and J ends, which lost 7 bases and 2 bases, there was a span of 13 bases. The CDR3 DNA is TGTGCCACCAAAAGGGAGGTTCCCACAGATACGCAGTATTTT. It specifies CATKREVPTDTQYF.

V and J are TRBV28 and TRBJ2-5; no clear D gene. CDR1 MDHEN and CDR2 SYDVKM come from the germline V gene. V gave up 9 bases and J gave up 4 bases, with 15 bases separating them. The CDR3 extends over 13 amino acids. The CDR3 coding sequence is TGTGCCAGTGGTGACCCTGTCCCAGAGACCCAGTACTTC. Protein: CASGDPVPETQYF.

The gene calls are TRBV13 and TRBJ2-1, with 7 bases fitting TRBD2. Germline V gene data show CDR1 as PRHDT and CDR2 as FYEKMQ (reference sequence). V was clipped by 1 base and J by 3 bases; unmatched bases: 0. This CDR3 has 14 residues. CDR3 amino acids: CASSLASGYNEQFF. The CDR3 DNA sequence: TGTGCCAGCAGCTTAGCTAGCGGCTACAATGAGCAGTTCTTC.

The gene calls are TRBV28 and TRBJ1-4; the match to TRBD1 covers 7 bases. This CDR3 has 14 amino acids. Germline-derived CDR1 and CDR2 are MDHEN and SYDVKM. Germline trimming cut 3 bases from V and 5 bases from J; bases unmatched to any gene: 3. The CDR3 reads CASSFRGRNEKLFF. As DNA, the CDR3 is TGTGCCAGCAGTTTCAGGGGGAGGAATGAAAAACTGTTTTTT. Full variable domain (rest looked up from reference TRBV28 and TRBJ1-4): DVKVTQSSRYLVKRTGEKVFLECVQDMDHENMFWYRQDPGLGLRLIYFSYDVKMKEKGDIPEGYSVSREKKERFSLILESASTNQTSMYLCASSFRGRNEKLFFGSGTQLSVL.

The chain links TRBV7-8 to TRBJ2-2; a possible D gene is TRBD2 (5 bases). Looked up from germline, CDR1 is SGHVS and CDR2 is FQNEAQ. V was clipped by 7 bases and J by 1 base, with 10 bases between them. This CDR3 is 14 amino acids long. The CDR3: CASTSTGNTGELFF. CDR3 in DNA: TGTGCCAGCACTAGCACGGGGAACACCGGGGAGCTGTTTTTT.

This CDR3 reads CASSLLPPNTGYHGELFF. In nucleotides, the CDR3 is TGTGCCAGCAGTCTCCTTCCCCCCAATACAGGGTATCACGGGGAGCTGTTTTTT. The chain carries TRBV11-2 and TRBJ2-2; a possible D gene is TRBD1 (6 bases). Trimming removed 6 bases from V and 7 bases from J, with 27 bases in between. Looked up from germline, CDR1 is SGHAT and CDR2 is FQNNGV. The CDR3 runs 18 residues.

The V gene is TRBV11-3, the J gene TRBJ2-1; 11 positions agree with TRBD2. V was pared by 3 bases and J by 5 bases, with 0 bases of the junction left unmatched. Germline V gives CDR1 SGHNT, CDR2 YENEEA. The CDR3 totals 14 residues. The DNA for the CDR3 is TGTGCCAGCAGCTTGGGACTAGCGGACAATGAGCAGTTCTTC. Amino acid sequence: CASSLGLADNEQFF.

J is TRBJ1-2 and V is TRBV27; D unclear. The CDR3 loop spans 14 amino acids. CDR1 is MNHEY, CDR2 SMNVEV, per germline (reference sequence). Trimming took off 7 bases at V and 4 bases at J, with 16 bases between the two ends. The CDR3 protein is CASTPNRRSYGYTF. In DNA, the CDR3 is TGTGCCAGCACCCCAAACCGGAGGAGCTATGGCTACACCTTC.

The CDR3 DNA reads TGTGCCCGGGGGACAGGGCATAACACAGATACGCAGTATTTT. It translates to CARGTGHNTDTQYF. V is TRBV30 and J is TRBJ2-3; 9 nucleotides agree with TRBD1. J lost 2 bases, V lost 8 bases, and 8 bases had no gene match. The CDR3 has 14 amino acids. Germline-derived CDR1 and CDR2 are GTSNPN and SVGIG (reference sequence).

The chain couples TRBV5-5 to TRBJ1-3; D might be TRBD1 (5 bases). V shed 5 bases and J shed 6 bases, with 15 bases lying between them. CDR1 and CDR2 (germline): SGHKS, YYEKEE (reference sequence). The CDR3 sequence is 14 residues long. CDR3 loop: CASRSGLGANTIYF. In DNA, the CDR3 is TGTGCCAGCAGGTCGGGCCTCGGGGCAAACACCATATATTTT.

This clone has a single count. J is TRBJ2-7 and V is TRBV5-8, with TRBD1 matching 7 bases. The germline V gene has CDR1 SGHTS and CDR2 YDEGEE. V gave up 2 bases and J gave up 0 bases; unmatched junction bases: 2. The CDR3 is 14 amino acids. The chain's CDR3 is CASSFDRVSYEQYF. As DNA, the CDR3 is TGTGCCAGCAGCTTTGACAGGGTCTCCTACGAGCAGTACTTC.

The V and J genes are TRBV7-3 and TRBJ2-7, with 9 bases that match TRBD2. Trimming cost V 5 bases and J 6 bases; bases outside gene matches: 20. CDR1 and CDR2 (germline): SGHTA, FQGTGA. This CDR3 is built from 18 residues. The DNA of the CDR3 is TGTGCCAGCAGCCCGGGACCGAGACCGGCGGGAGGGCCTTTCGAGCAGTACTTC. This gives the protein CASSPGPRPAGGPFEQYF.

The chain is built from TRBV4-2 and TRBJ2-1; the match to TRBD2 covers 7 bases. Per germline, CDR1 LGHNA and CDR2 YNFKEQ. J was trimmed by 0 bases and V by 0 bases; bases with no gene match: 14. This CDR3 is built from 20 residues. The CDR3 DNA reads TGTGCCAGCAGCCAAGAGTCTTCTTTGGCTAGCGGTCTCTCCTACAATGAGCAGTTCTTC. This gives the protein CASSQESSLASGLSYNEQFF.

The chain uses TRBV6-6 and TRBJ2-7; maybe TRBD2 (6 bases). V was clipped by 6 bases and J by 3 bases, with 15 bases between them. Germline V CDR1 and CDR2: MNHNY, SVGAGI (reference sequence). The CDR3 has 14 residues. The CDR3 sequence is CASSRGTSYYEQYF. The CDR3 DNA reads TGTGCCAGCAGCCGCGGGACGTCCTACTACGAGCAGTACTTC.

CDR3 sequence: CASSLWSNTGDTEAFF. In nucleotides, the CDR3 is TGCGCCAGCAGCTTATGGTCCAATACAGGAGACACTGAAGCTTTCTTT. The chain carries TRBV5-1 and TRBJ1-1; D might be TRBD1 (5 bases). The CDR3 totals 16 residues. V was cut by 2 bases and J by 3 bases, with 17 bases left in between. CDR1 is SGHRS, CDR2 YFSETQ, per germline.

The V and J genes are TRBV28 and TRBJ1-2; 7 bases line up with TRBD1. The V and J ends lost 5 bases and 4 bases, in that order; junction bases with no gene match: 10. The CDR3 has 15 residues. Germline V gives CDR1 MDHEN, CDR2 SYDVKM. The CDR3 sequence: CASSEGGQTGYGYTF. The CDR3 region has the DNA TGTGCCAGCAGTGAGGGGGGACAGACCGGCTATGGCTACACCTTC.